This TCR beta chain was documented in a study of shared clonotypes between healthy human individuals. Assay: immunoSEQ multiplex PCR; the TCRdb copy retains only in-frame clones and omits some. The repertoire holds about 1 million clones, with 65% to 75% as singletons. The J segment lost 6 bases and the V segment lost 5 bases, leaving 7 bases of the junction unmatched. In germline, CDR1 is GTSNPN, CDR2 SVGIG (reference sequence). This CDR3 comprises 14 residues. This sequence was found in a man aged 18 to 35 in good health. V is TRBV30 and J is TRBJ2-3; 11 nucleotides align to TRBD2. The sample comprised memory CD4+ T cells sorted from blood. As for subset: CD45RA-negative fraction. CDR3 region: CAWGVAGGLDTQYF. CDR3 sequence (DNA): TGTGCCTGGGGCGTAGCGGGGGGGCTGGATACGCAGTATTTT.